This T cell receptor beta chain appears in the sequencing data of a study of T cell repertoires in aging, cancer and after chemotherapy. At the level of the study: Repeat sampling of healthy donors over several months to years showed clear clonal overlap. Broader study findings: Loss of evenness, beyond lost richness, contributed to age-related TCR diversity decline in cancer patients.

A mixed TRB-A/B primer pool amplified rearranged TRB by multiplex touch-down PCR. TCRdb re-analysed the multiplex PCR reads in MiXCR, keeping a single row per CDR3 protein. The sample carries over 6,000 distinct CDR3 sequences, 35% recorded once. Peripheral blood genomic DNA, not sorted cells or RNA, was the template. The sample holds a few counts of this clonotype. Antigen: not known. This CDR3 contains 17 residues. Trimming shortened V by 1 base and J by 7 bases, and 18 bases separated the two germline ends. Germline CDR1 is SGHDT and CDR2 is YYEEEE. The genes are TRBV5-6 and TRBJ1-6; the D is unclear. The clonotype was recovered from a human donor in good health. Sequencing was done on a sample of blood. The CDR3: CASSLPPGADGNSPLHF. CDR3 bases: TGTGCCAGCAGCTTGCCCCCCGGCGCGGATGGGAATTCACCCCTCCACTTT.